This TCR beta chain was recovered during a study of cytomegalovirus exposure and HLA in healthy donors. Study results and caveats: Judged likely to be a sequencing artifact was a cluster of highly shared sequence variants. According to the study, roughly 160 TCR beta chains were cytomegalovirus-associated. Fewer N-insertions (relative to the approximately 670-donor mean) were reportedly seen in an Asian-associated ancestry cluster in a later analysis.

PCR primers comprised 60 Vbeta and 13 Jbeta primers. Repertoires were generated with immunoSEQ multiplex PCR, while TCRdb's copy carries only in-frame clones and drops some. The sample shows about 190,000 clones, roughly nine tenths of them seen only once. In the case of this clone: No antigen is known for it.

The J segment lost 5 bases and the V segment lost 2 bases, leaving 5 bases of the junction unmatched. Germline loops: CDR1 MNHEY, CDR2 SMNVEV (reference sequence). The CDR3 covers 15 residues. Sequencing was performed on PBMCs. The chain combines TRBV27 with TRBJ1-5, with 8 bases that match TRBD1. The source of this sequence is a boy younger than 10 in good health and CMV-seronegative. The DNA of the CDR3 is TGTGCCAGCAGTTTAGCGGGACAGGACCATCAGCCCCAGCATTTT. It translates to CASSLAGQDHQPQHF.